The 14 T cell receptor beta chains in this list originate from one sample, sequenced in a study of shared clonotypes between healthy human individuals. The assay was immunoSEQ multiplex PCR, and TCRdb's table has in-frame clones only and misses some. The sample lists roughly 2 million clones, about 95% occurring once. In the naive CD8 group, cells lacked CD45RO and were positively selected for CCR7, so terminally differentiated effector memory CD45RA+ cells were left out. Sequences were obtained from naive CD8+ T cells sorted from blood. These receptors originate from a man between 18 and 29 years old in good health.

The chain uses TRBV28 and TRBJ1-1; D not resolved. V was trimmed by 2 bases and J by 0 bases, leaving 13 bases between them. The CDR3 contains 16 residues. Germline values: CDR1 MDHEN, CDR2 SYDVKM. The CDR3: CASSLRTGGVNTEAFF. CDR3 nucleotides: TGTGCCAGCAGTTTAAGGACTGGCGGTGTGAACACTGAAGCTTTCTTT. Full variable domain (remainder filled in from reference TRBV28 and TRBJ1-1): DVKVTQSSRYLVKRTGEKVFLECVQDMDHENMFWYRQDPGLGLRLIYFSYDVKMKEKGDIPEGYSVSREKKERFSLILESASTNQTSMYLCASSLRTGGVNTEAFFGQGTRLTVV.

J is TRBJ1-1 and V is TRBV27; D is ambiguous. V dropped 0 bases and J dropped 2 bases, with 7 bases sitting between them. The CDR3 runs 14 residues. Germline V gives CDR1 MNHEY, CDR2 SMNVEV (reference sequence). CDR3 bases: TGTGCCAGCAGTTTATCTTGGTCTAACACTGAAGCTTTCTTT. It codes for CASSLSWSNTEAFF.

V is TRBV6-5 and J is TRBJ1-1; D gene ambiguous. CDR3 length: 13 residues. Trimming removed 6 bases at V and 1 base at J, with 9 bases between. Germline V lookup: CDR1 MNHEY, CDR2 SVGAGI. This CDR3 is CASRETKNTEAFF. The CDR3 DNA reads TGTGCCAGCAGGGAAACTAAGAACACTGAAGCTTTCTTT.

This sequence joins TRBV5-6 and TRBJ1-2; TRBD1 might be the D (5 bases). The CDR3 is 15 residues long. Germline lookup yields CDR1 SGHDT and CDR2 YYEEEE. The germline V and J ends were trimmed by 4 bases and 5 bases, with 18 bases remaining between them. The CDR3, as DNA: TGTGCCAGCAGCCCGGTGGGCACAGGCGGGTATGGCTACACCTTC. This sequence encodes CASSPVGTGGYGYTF.

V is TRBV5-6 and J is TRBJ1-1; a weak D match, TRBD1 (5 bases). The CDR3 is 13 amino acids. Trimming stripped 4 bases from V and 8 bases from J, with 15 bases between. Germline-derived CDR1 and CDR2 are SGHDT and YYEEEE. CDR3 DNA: TGTGCCAGCAGCCGAACCGACAGCTTCGAAGCTTTCTTT. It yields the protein CASSRTDSFEAFF. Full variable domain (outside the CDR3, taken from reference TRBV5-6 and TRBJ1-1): DAGVTQSPTHLIKTRGQQVTLRCSPKSGHDTVSWYQQALGQGPQFIFQYYEEEERQRGNFPDRFSGHQFPNYSSELNVNALLLGDSALYLCASSRTDSFEAFFGQGTRLTVV.

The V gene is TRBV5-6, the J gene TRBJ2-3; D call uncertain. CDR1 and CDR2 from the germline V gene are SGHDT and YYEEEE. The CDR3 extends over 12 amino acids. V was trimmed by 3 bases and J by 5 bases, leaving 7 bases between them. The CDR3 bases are TGTGCCAGCAGCTGGTATGGAGATACGCAGTATTTT. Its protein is CASSWYGDTQYF.

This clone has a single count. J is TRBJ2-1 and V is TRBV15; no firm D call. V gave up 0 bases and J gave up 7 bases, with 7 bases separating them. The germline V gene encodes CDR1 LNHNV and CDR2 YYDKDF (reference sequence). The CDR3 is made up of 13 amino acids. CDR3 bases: TGTGCCACCAGCAGAGATGATCTGAATGAGCAGTTCTTC. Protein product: CATSRDDLNEQFF.

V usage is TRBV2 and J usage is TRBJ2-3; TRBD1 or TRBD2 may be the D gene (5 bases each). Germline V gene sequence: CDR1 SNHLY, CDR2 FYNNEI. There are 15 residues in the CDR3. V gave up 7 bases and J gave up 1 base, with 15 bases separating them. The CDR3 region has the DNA TGTGCCAGCAAGGAAGGGACCATGGGCACAGATACGCAGTATTTT. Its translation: CASKEGTMGTDTQYF.

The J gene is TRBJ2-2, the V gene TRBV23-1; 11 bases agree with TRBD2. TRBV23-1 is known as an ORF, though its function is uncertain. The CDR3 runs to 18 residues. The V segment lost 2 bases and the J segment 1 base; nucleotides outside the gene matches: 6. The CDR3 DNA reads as TGCGCCAGCAGTCAAGGGCTAGCGGGAGGAAGGAACACCGGGGAGCTGTTTTTT. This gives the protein CASSQGLAGGRNTGELFF.

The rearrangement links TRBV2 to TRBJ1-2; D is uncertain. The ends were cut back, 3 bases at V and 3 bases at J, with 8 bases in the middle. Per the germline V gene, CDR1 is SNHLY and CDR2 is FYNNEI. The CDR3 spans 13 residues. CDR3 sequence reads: CASSDSRDYGYTF. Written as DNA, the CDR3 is TGTGCCAGCAGTGACAGTCGTGACTATGGCTACACCTTC.

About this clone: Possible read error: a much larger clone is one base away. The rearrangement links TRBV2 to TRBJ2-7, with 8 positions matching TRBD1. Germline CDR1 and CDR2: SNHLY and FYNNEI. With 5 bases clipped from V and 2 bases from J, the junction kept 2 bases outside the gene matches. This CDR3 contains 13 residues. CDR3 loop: CASSWTGTYEQYF. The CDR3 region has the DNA TGTGCCAGCAGTTGGACAGGGACCTACGAGCAGTACTTC.

The CDR3 region is CATSRDRGGTQPQHF. The CDR3 DNA reads as TGTGCCACCAGCAGAGATAGGGGGGGCACTCAGCCCCAGCATTTT. The rearrangement links TRBV15 to TRBJ1-5, with a possible D match to TRBD1 (6 bases). Germline CDR1 reads LNHNV; CDR2 reads YYDKDF (reference sequence). This CDR3 region has 15 residues. Trimming left V 0 bases short and J 6 bases short, with 12 bases between. The whole variable domain, filled in from reference TRBV15 and TRBJ1-5, reads DAMVIQNPRYQVTQFGKPVTLSCSQTLNHNVMYWYQQKSSQAPKLLFHYYDKDFNNEADTPDNFQSRRPNTSFCFLDIRSPGLGDTAMYLCATSRDRGGTQPQHFGDGTRLSIL.

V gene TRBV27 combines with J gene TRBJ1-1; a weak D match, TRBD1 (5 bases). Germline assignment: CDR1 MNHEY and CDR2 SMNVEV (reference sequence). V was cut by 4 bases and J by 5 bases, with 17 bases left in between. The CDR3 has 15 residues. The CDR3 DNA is TGTGCCAGCAGTTATCTATCAGGGTTGGGAACTGAAGCTTTCTTT. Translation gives CASSYLSGLGTEAFF.

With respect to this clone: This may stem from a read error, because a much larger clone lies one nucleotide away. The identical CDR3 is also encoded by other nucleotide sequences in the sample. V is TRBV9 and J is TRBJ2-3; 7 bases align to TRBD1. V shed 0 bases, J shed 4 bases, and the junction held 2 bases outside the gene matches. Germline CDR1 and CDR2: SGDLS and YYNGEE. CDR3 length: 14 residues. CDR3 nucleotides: TGTGCCAGCAGCGTAGGAGGGGGCCCAGATACGCAGTATTTT. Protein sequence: CASSVGGGPDTQYF.